Below are 23 T cell receptor beta chains sequenced from a single sample in a study of lung T cells in sarcoidosis with Löfgren's syndrome. MiXCR, run by TCRdb on the reads, gives a single entry per CDR3 protein. The repertoire has 60,000 to 70,000 distinct CDR3 sequences, about 20% of them found once; the top ten carry 2% to 2.5%. Sequences were obtained from CD4+ T cells from PBMCs. The receptors were sampled from a human donor with sarcoidosis (Löfgren's syndrome or another form), or a control subject (not recorded which).

This clonotype was picked up a small number of times. This chain uses TRBV7-6 with TRBJ2-1; 10 nucleotides line up with TRBD2. Germline CDR1 reads SGHVS; CDR2 reads FNYEAQ. The CDR3 is made up of 15 amino acids. Losses at the gene ends were 2 bases for V and 8 bases for J; bases not matched to a gene: 6. The CDR3 loop is CASSLSAGGVHEQFF. CDR3 nucleotide sequence: TGTGCCAGCAGCTTATCAGCGGGAGGGGTCCATGAGCAGTTCTTC. The entire variable domain, with the rest obtained from reference TRBV7-6 and TRBJ2-1, is as follows: GAGVSQSPRYKVTKRGQDVALRCDPISGHVSLYWYRQALGQGPEFLTYFNYEAQQDKSGLPNDRFSAERPEGSISTLTIQRTEQRDSAMYRCASSLSAGGVHEQFFGPGTRLTVL.

The chain combines TRBV11-2 with TRBJ2-1, with a possible D match to TRBD2 (6 bases). V was shortened by 1 base and J by 7 bases, with 14 bases between the two germline ends. The CDR3 contains 15 residues. The germline V gene encodes CDR1 SGHAT and CDR2 FQNNGV. In DNA, the CDR3 is TGTGCCAGCAGCTTAGGCCTAGCGAGCCTTAATGAGCAGTTCTTC. Its protein product is CASSLGLASLNEQFF.

This clonotype was detected ten times or more. The chain has TRBV12-3 or TRBV12-4 and TRBJ2-3; 10 nucleotides line up with TRBD1. V shed 3 bases, J shed 6 bases, and the junction held 6 bases outside the gene matches. The length of the CDR3 is 15 residues. In nucleotides, the CDR3 is TGTGCCAGCAGTTTCGCGGGACAGGGGTCGGATACGCAGTATTTT. Its translation: CASSFAGQGSDTQYF.

The sample holds a few counts of this clonotype. The chain recombines TRBV5-6 with TRBJ2-3, with D possibly being TRBD1 or TRBD2 (5 bases each). Germline CDR1 is SGHDT and CDR2 is YYEEEE. This CDR3 spans 15 amino acids. The V and J ends lost 4 bases and 2 bases respectively, with 14 bases between them. DNA of the CDR3: TGTGCCAGCAGCGCCCCGGGACCGGACACAGATACGCAGTATTTT. This codes for CASSAPGPDTDTQYF.

In this sample, this clonotype turned up many times. The rearrangement uses TRBV28 and TRBJ1-4; 7 nucleotides agree with TRBD1. The CDR3 runs to 17 residues. V gave up 3 bases and J gave up 0 bases; unmatched junction bases: 7. Germline values: CDR1 MDHEN, CDR2 SYDVKM. This CDR3 reads CASSLFRDSSTNEKLFF. For the CDR3, the DNA is TGTGCCAGCAGTTTGTTTAGGGACAGCTCAACTAATGAAAAACTGTTTTTT.

This clonotype was recorded at least ten times. V gene TRBV20-1 combines with J gene TRBJ1-5; a possible D gene is TRBD1 (6 bases). This CDR3 region has 16 residues. Germline CDR1 DFQATT, CDR2 SNEGSKA (reference sequence). The V gene lost 0 bases and the J gene lost 4 bases, with 16 bases spanning the gap. The CDR3 sequence: CSARDPAGATNQPQHF. The CDR3 nucleotides are TGCAGTGCTAGAGATCCCGCAGGGGCGACGAATCAGCCCCAGCATTTT.

This clonotype was seen only a few times. The J gene is TRBJ1-1, the V gene TRBV6-4; no reliable D call. Trimming cost V 0 bases and J 1 base, with 6 bases left between them. Germline CDR1 reads MRHNA; CDR2 reads SNTAGT. There are 14 residues in the CDR3. The CDR3 DNA reads TGTGCCAGCAGTGACTCAGAGGGGAACACTGAAGCTTTCTTT. This gives the protein CASSDSEGNTEAFF.

Ten or more counts support this clonotype. The chain joins TRBV6-2 or TRBV6-3 to TRBJ1-2, with 7 nucleotides matching TRBD1. J was trimmed by 7 bases and V by 5 bases; bases with no gene match: 7. This CDR3 has 13 amino acids. Germline-derived CDR1 and CDR2 are MNHEY and SVGEGT. CDR3 sequence reads: CASSNRQGGGYTF. The CDR3 nucleotides read TGTGCCAGCAGTAACCGACAGGGAGGTGGCTACACCTTC.

The rearrangement joins TRBV19 to TRBJ2-7; tentatively, D is TRBD2 (8 bases). The germline CDR1 and CDR2 sequences are LNHDA and SQIVND (reference sequence). This CDR3 comprises 15 residues. V dropped 4 bases and J dropped 2 bases, with 15 bases sitting between them. CDR3 DNA: TGTGCCAGTAGTAGCCGACAGGGACTAGCCTACGAGCAGTACTTC. Translation: CASSSRQGLAYEQYF.

This chain connects TRBV5-1 to TRBJ2-3; tentatively, D is TRBD2 (6 bases). CDR1 SGHRS and CDR2 YFSETQ come from the germline V gene. The CDR3 totals 15 residues. V was pared by 4 bases and J by 4 bases, with 16 bases between. CDR3 nucleotides: TGCGCCAGCAGCCTAGGACTACTTTCGGCAGATACGCAGTATTTT. This translates into CASSLGLLSADTQYF.

This clonotype came up a few times. A junction end diverges from the germline sequence, so it may reflect a read error. The chain has TRBV24-1 and TRBJ1-5, with D perhaps matching TRBD1 (5 bases). Germline loops: CDR1 KGHDR, CDR2 SFDVKD. This CDR3 has 15 residues. The CDR3 loop reads CAASRRGEGNQPQHF. DNA for the CDR3: TGTGCCGCCAGTCGTCGAGGGGAGGGCAATCAGCCCCAGCATTTT.

The J gene is TRBJ2-7, the V gene TRBV7-3, with 9 bases matching TRBD2. CDR3 length equals 12 residues. Germline CDR1 is SGHTA and CDR2 is FQGTGA. After removal of 8 bases from V and 6 bases from J, the junction contained 5 bases not matched to a gene. The chain's CDR3 is CASSAGGPEQYF. The DNA of the CDR3 is TGTGCCAGCTCAGCGGGAGGACCCGAGCAGTACTTC.

This clonotype was seen repeatedly, ten times or more. The chain carries TRBV7-2 and TRBJ2-4; possibly TRBD2 for D (5 bases). V lost 3 bases and J lost 2, with 17 bases in between. Germline CDR1 is SGHTA and CDR2 is FQGNSA. CDR3 length equals 17 residues. DNA of the CDR3: TGTGCCAGCAGCTTCTCCCGACCCGGCGGGCCCAAAAACATTCAGTACTTC. This encodes CASSFSRPGGPKNIQYF.

This clonotype showed up many times. The chain joins TRBV20-1 to TRBJ2-3, with 12 positions matching TRBD2. This CDR3 is built from 15 residues. Looked up from germline, CDR1 is DFQATT and CDR2 is SNEGSKA (reference sequence). The V and J ends lost 1 base and 3 bases, in that order; junction bases with no gene match: 2. The CDR3 loop is CSARAGTSGTDTQYF. The CDR3 bases are TGCAGTGCTAGAGCGGGGACTAGCGGGACAGATACGCAGTATTTT.

This clonotype has only a few counts. CDR3 loop: CASSPSRNYEQYV. The CDR3 nucleotides read TGTGCCAGCTCACCCTCCAGAAACTACGAGCAGTACGTC. The gene calls are TRBV18 and TRBJ2-7; D unclear. CDR3 size: 13 residues. From germline, CDR1 is KGHSH and CDR2 LQKENI. The V end lost 3 bases, the J end lost 3 bases, and 9 bases lay between the germline ends.

J is TRBJ1-5 and V is TRBV3-1, with unresolved D. CDR3 length: 15 residues. In germline, CDR1 is LGHDT, CDR2 YNNKEL (reference sequence). Trimming shortened V by 0 bases and J by 7 bases, and 13 bases separated the two germline ends. CDR3 region: CASSQDPRGNQPQHF. CDR3 DNA: TGTGCCAGCAGCCAAGATCCCCGGGGAAACCAGCCCCAGCATTTT.

This clonotype was seen at least ten times. The gene calls are TRBV6-1 and TRBJ1-6; possibly TRBD1 for D (5 bases). The CDR3 consists of 14 residues. Between the trimmed V and J ends, which lost 6 bases and 7 bases, there was a span of 13 bases. Germline V gene sequence: CDR1 MNHNS, CDR2 SASEGT. CDR3 region: CASRRDGANSPLHF. CDR3 coding DNA: TGTGCCAGCAGGCGGGACGGCGCCAATTCACCCCTCCACTTT.

Only a few counts were recorded for this clonotype. The chain links TRBV14 to TRBJ2-1; TRBD1 or TRBD2 may be the D gene (5 bases each). The CDR3 spans 13 residues. Trimming shortened V by 2 bases and J by 9 bases, and 11 bases separated the two germline ends. Germline CDR1 and CDR2: SGHDN and FVKESK. The CDR3 here is CASSQFGGGEQFF. CDR3 DNA: TGTGCCAGCAGCCAATTCGGTGGGGGTGAGCAGTTCTTC.

This sequence joins TRBV5-5 and TRBJ1-1; D is unclear. Trimming removed 2 bases from V and 1 base from J, with 9 bases in between. The CDR3 has 14 residues. Germline CDR1 is SGHKS and CDR2 is YYEKEE (reference sequence). CDR3 protein: CASSLRWANTEAFF. CDR3 DNA sequence: TGTGCCAGCAGCTTACGATGGGCGAACACTGAAGCTTTCTTT.

DNA of the CDR3: TGTGCCAGCAGTCCGACGACAGGGGGAGGTTCACCCCTCCACTTT. Translated, it gives CASSPTTGGGSPLHF. The chain has TRBV2 and TRBJ1-6; 9 bases are shared with TRBD1. CDR1 and CDR2 (germline): SNHLY, FYNNEI. This CDR3 has 15 residues. J gave up 9 bases and V 5 bases, and 8 bases lay outside the gene matches.

Of note for this clonotype: An end of the junction does not agree with germline; a read error may underlie this. The V and J genes are TRBV6-6 and TRBJ2-1, with no clear D. There are 11 residues in the CDR3. CDR1 is MNHNY, CDR2 SVGAGI, per germline (reference sequence). The CDR3 bases are TGTGCCGCCTTAAGTATCAATGAGCGGTTCTTC. Protein sequence: CAALSINERFF.

This clonotype turned up a few times. This clone may be a read error of a much larger clone one base away. The rearrangement links TRBV6-1 to TRBJ2-3; possibly TRBD2 for D (5 bases). V was clipped by 11 bases and J by 5 bases, with 20 bases between them. Germline values: CDR1 MNHNS, CDR2 SASEGT. There are 14 residues in the CDR3. CDR3 DNA: TGTGCCGGCTTAAGGCTAGCCGGCGGAGATACGCAGTATTTT. Residues: CAGLRLAGGDTQYF.

This clonotype was picked up many times. The chain carries TRBV6-6 and TRBJ1-4; 9 nucleotides line up with TRBD1. Germline V gives CDR1 MNHNY, CDR2 SVGAGI (reference sequence). Germline trimming cut 2 bases from V and 6 bases from J; bases unmatched to any gene: 10. This CDR3 is built from 17 residues. CDR3 in amino acids: CASSYQAGQGRDEKLFF. The CDR3 region has the DNA TGTGCCAGCAGTTACCAGGCGGGACAGGGTCGGGATGAAAAACTGTTTTTT.